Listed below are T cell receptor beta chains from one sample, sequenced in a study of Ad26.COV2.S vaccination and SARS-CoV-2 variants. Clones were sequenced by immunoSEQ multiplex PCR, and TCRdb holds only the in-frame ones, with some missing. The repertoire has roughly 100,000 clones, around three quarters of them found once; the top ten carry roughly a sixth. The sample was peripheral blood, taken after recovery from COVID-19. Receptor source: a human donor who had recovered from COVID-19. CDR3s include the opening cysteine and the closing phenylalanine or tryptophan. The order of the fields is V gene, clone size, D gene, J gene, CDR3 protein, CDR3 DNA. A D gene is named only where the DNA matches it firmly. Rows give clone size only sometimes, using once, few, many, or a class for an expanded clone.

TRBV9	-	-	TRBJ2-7	CASSGGSPYEQYF	TGTGCCAGCAGCGGGGGATCGCCCTACGAGCAGTACTTC
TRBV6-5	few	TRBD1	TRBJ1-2	CASSYSGNRGLGYTF	TGTGCCAGCAGTTACTCGGGGAACAGGGGGCTTGGCTACACCTTC
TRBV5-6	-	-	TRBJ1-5	CASSLGSSNQPQHF	TGTGCCAGCAGCTTGGGGTCTAGCAATCAGCCCCAGCATTTT
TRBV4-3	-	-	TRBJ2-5	CASSQDLGETQETQYF	TGCGCCAGCAGCCAAGATTTAGGGGAGACCCAAGAGACCCAGTACTTC
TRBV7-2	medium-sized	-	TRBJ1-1	CASSPQGKPEAFF	TGTGCCAGCAGCCCGCAGGGTAAGCCTGAAGCTTTCTTT
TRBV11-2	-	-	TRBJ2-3	CASSSNTDTQYF	TGTGCCAGCAGCTCGAACACAGATACGCAGTATTTT
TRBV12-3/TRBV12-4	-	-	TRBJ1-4	CASSFDGGEKLFF	TGTGCCAGCAGTTTTGACGGGGGTGAAAAACTGTTTTTT
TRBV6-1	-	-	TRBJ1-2	CASSEIGNYGYTF	TGTGCCAGCAGTGAAATAGGGAACTATGGCTACACCTTC
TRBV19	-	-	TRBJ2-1	CASNTHRDNEQFF	TGTGCCAGTAACACTCACCGGGACAATGAGCAGTTCTTC
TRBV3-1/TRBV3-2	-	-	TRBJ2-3	CASSQKRGVTQYF	TGTGCCAGCAGCCAAAAAAGAGGGGTTACGCAGTATTTT
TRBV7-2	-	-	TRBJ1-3	CASSPVTGGNTIYF	TGTGCCAGCAGCCCCGTGACAGGAGGAAACACCATATATTTT
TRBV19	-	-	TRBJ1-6	CASSILNSPLHF	TGTGCCAGTAGTATATTGAATTCACCCCTCCACTTT
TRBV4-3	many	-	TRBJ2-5	CASSQDTGKETQYF	TGCGCCAGCAGCCAAGATACCGGTAAAGAGACCCAGTACTTC
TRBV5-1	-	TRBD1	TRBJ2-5	CASSHEGAVETQYF	TGCGCCAGCAGCCATGAGGGGGCCGTGGAGACCCAGTACTTC
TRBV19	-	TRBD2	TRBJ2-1	CATSRGRGGYNEQFF	TGTGCCACCTCCCGAGGGCGGGGGGGCTACAATGAGCAGTTCTTC
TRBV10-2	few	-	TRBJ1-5	CASSTAPAGQPQHF	TGCGCCAGCAGTACGGCCCCAGCAGGTCAGCCCCAGCATTTT
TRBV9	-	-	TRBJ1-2	CASSVDGGLNYGYTF	TGTGCCAGCAGCGTAGACGGGGGGCTAAACTATGGCTACACCTTC
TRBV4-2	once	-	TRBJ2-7	CASSQLQGYLYEQYF	TGTGCCAGCAGCCAACTACAGGGTTACCTCTACGAGCAGTACTTC
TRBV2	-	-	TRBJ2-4	CASTWNIAKNIQYF	TGTGCCAGCACCTGGAATATAGCCAAAAACATTCAGTACTTC
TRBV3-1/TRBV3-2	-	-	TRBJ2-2	CASSQVEANTGELFF	TGTGCCAGCAGCCAAGTAGAGGCGAACACCGGGGAGCTGTTTTTT
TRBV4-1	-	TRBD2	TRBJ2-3	CASSHGLAGGLGTDTQYF	TGCGCCAGCAGCCACGGACTAGCGGGGGGGCTTGGCACAGATACGCAGTATTTT
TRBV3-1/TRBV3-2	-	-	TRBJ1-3	CASSTPGAGNTIYF	TGTGCCAGCAGCACCCCCGGGGCAGGAAACACCATATATTTT
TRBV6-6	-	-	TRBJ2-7	CASSYPARGPHHEQYF	TGTGCCAGCAGTTACCCAGCCCGGGGCCCACACCACGAGCAGTACTTC
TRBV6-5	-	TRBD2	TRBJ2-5	CAAGLAGGETQYF	TGTGCCGCGGGACTAGCGGGCGGGGAGACCCAGTACTTC
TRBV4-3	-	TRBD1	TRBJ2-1	CASSQDLGQGANEQFF	TGCGCCAGCAGCCAAGATCTAGGACAGGGGGCAAATGAGCAGTTCTTC
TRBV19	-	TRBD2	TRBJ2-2	CASSIAGGNTGELFF	TGTGCCAGTAGTATTGCGGGAGGAAACACCGGGGAGCTGTTTTTT
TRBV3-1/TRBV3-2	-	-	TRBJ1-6	CASSLDIINSPLHF	TGTGCCAGCAGCCTTGACATCATTAATTCACCCCTCCACTTT
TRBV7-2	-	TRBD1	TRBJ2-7	CASSLGDRVNSYEQYF	TGTGCCAGCAGCTTAGGGGACAGGGTCAACTCCTACGAGCAGTACTTC
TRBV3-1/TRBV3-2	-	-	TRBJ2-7	CASSQMNNPAYEQYF	TGTGCCAGCAGCCAAATGAACAACCCTGCCTACGAGCAGTACTTC
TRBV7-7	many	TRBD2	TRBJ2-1	CASSLAAGGLDEQFF	TGTGCCAGCAGCTTAGCTGCGGGGGGGCTGGATGAGCAGTTCTTC
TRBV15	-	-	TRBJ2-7	CATSIEAGKAYEQYF	TGTGCCACCAGCATAGAAGCTGGCAAAGCCTACGAGCAGTACTTC
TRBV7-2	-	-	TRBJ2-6	CASSFDQSGANVLTF	TGTGCCAGCAGCTTCGACCAATCTGGGGCCAACGTCCTGACTTTC
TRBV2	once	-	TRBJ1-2	CASSGVGYTF	TGTGCCAGCAGTGGGGTTGGCTACACCTTC
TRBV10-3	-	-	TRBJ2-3	CAISDRVSTDTQYF	TGTGCCATCAGTGACAGGGTGAGCACAGATACGCAGTATTTT
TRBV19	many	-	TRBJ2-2	CASSIQGSTGELFF	TGTGCCAGTAGTATCCAGGGTTCCACCGGGGAGCTGTTTTTT
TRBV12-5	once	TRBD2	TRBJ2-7	CASGSLITSGGTRFPFQQYF	TGTGCTAGTGGTTCTCTTATAACTAGCGGGGGGACCCGTTTTCCGTTCCAGCAGTACTTC
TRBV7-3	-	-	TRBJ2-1	CASSKQGRRDNEQFF	TGTGCCAGCAGCAAACAGGGCCGTCGGGACAATGAGCAGTTCTTC
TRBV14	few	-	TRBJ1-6	CASSLVRGPLHF	TGTGCCAGCAGCCTGGTTAGGGGGCCCCTCCACTTT
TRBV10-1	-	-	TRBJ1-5	CASSELGVQGWDQPQHF	TGCGCCAGCAGTGAATTGGGGGTGCAGGGGTGGGATCAGCCCCAGCATTTT
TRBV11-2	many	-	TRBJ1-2	CASSPDLSRGYTF	TGTGCCAGCAGCCCGGACCTCTCGCGGGGCTACACCTTC
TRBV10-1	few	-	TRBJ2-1	CASSGGTGRFF	TGCGCCAGCAGTGGCGGAACTGGCAGGTTCTTC
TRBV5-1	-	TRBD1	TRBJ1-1	CASSSGYRGASFTEAFF	TGCGCCAGCAGCTCAGGGTACAGGGGCGCGTCGTTCACTGAAGCTTTCTTT
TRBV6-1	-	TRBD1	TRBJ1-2	CASTEEGQGVGSNYGYTF	TGTGCCAGCACTGAAGAGGGACAGGGGGTCGGATCCAACTATGGCTACACCTTC
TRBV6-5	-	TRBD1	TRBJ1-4	CATLGQGHEKLFF	TGTGCCACCCTGGGACAGGGCCATGAAAAACTGTTTTTT
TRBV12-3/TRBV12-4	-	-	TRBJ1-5	CASSLNGNQPQHF	TGTGCCAGCAGTTTAAACGGCAATCAGCCCCAGCATTTT
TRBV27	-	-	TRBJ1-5	CASSSSTTGNQPQHF	TGTGCCAGCAGTTCCTCCACCACGGGCAATCAGCCCCAGCATTTT
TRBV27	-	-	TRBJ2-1	CASTSQWGHEQFF	TGTGCCAGCACGTCGCAGTGGGGTCATGAGCAGTTCTTC
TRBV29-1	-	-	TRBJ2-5	CSVVGRIHPIDQETQYF	TGCAGCGTTGTAGGCAGGATACACCCAATTGACCAAGAGACCCAGTACTTC
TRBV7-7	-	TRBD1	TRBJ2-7	CASSADRSSYEQYF	TGTGCCAGCAGCGCGGACAGGTCCTCCTACGAGCAGTACTTC
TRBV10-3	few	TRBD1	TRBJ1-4	CAIRGQGSEKLFF	TGTGCCATCCGGGGACAGGGGTCTGAAAAACTGTTTTTT
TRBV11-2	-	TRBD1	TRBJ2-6	CASNPYPRDRGAGANVLTF	TGTGCCAGCAACCCGTACCCCCGGGACAGGGGCGCTGGGGCCAACGTCCTGACTTTC
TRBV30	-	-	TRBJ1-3	CAWTGLEAGNTIYF	TGTGCCTGGACCGGCCTAGAGGCTGGAAACACCATATATTTT
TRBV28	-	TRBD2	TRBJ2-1	CASSLAGDYNEQFF	TGTGCCAGCAGTTTAGCGGGGGACTACAATGAGCAGTTCTTC
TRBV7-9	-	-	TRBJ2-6	CASSPGTGRPTGANVLTF	TGTGCCAGCAGCCCCGGGACGGGACGACCGACTGGGGCCAACGTCCTGACTTTC
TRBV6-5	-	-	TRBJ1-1	CASSYGEGDTEAFF	TGTGCCAGCAGTTACGGGGAGGGAGACACTGAAGCTTTCTTT
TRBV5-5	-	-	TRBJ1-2	CASSNDLSPNYGYTF	TGTGCCAGCAGCAACGACCTGAGCCCAAACTATGGCTACACCTTC
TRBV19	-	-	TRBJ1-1	CASSILDRTTEAFF	TGTGCCAGTAGTATCCTAGACAGGACCACTGAAGCTTTCTTT
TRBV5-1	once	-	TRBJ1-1	CASSLGSGAGTEAFF	TGCGCCAGCAGCTTGGGCTCAGGGGCTGGAACTGAAGCTTTCTTT
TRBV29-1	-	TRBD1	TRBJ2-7	CSVEQGVSYEQYF	TGCAGCGTTGAGCAGGGGGTTTCCTACGAGCAGTACTTC